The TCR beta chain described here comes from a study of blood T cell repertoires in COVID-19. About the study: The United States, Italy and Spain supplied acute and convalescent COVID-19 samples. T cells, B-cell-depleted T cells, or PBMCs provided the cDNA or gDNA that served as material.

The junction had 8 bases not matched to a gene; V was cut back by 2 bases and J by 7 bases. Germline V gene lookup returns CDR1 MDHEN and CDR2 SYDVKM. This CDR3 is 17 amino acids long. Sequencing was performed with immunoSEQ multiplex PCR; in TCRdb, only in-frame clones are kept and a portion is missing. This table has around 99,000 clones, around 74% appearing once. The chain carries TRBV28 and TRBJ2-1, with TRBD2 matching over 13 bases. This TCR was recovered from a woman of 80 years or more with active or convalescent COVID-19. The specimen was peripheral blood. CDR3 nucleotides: TGTGCCAGCAGTTTACCACCCGGGGGACTAGCGGGAAATGAGCAGTTCTTC. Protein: CASSLPPGGLAGNEQFF.